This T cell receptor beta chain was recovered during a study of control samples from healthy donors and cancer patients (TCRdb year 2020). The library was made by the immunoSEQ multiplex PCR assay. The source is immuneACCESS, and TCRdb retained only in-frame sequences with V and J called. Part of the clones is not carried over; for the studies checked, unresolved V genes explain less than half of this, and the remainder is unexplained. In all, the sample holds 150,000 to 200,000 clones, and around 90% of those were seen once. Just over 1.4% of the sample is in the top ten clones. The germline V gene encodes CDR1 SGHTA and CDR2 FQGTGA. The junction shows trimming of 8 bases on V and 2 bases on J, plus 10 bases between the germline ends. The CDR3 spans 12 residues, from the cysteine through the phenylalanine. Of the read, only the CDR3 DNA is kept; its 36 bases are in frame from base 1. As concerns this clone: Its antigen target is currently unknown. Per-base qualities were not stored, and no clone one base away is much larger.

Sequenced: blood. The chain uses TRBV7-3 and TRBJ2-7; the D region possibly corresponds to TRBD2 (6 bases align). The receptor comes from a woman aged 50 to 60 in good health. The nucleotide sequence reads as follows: TGTGCCAGCGGTAGCGGCACCTACGAGCAGTACTTC. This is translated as CASGSGTYEQYF.